This TCR beta chain is drawn from a study of cytomegalovirus exposure and HLA in healthy donors. PCR used 60 Vbeta primers and 13 Jbeta primers. Clones were read by immunoSEQ multiplex PCR, and TCRdb kept only the in-frame ones, dropping some. The repertoire holds about 170,000 clones, with approximately 84% as singletons. Notes on the study in general: CMV serostatus alone was available as immune exposure information. According to a later analysis, donors in an Asian-associated ancestry cluster reportedly had fewer N-insertions than the roughly 670-donor mean. In an earlier analysis, about 87% or about 30%: the productive usage of most TCR beta V segments.

A word on this clone: Its specificity is not known.

The CDR3 covers 14 residues. Germline-derived CDR1 and CDR2 are MNHEY and SVGAGI. V was clipped by 10 bases and J by 5 bases; unmatched bases: 7. Sequences were obtained from PBMCs. This chain uses TRBV6-5 with TRBJ2-2; 10 bases fit TRBD2. The TCR originated in a man under 40 in good health and CMV-seropositive. In DNA form, the CDR3 reads TGTGCCACCTCTAGCGGGAGTGAAACCGGGGAGCTGTTTTTT. The encoded protein is CATSSGSETGELFF.